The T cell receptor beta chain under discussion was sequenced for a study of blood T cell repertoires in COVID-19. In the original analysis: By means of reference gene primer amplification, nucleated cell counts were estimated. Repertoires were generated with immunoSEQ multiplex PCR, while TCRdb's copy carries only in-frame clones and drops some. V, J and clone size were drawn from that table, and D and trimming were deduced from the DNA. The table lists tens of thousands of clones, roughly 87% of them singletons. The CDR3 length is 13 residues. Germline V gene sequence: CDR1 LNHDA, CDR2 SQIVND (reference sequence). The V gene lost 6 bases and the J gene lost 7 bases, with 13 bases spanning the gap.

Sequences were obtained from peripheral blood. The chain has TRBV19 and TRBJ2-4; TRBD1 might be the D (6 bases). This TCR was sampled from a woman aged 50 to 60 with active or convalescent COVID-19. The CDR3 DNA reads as TGTGCCAGTAGCGAGGGGGTGGGGAACATTCAGTACTTC. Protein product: CASSEGVGNIQYF.